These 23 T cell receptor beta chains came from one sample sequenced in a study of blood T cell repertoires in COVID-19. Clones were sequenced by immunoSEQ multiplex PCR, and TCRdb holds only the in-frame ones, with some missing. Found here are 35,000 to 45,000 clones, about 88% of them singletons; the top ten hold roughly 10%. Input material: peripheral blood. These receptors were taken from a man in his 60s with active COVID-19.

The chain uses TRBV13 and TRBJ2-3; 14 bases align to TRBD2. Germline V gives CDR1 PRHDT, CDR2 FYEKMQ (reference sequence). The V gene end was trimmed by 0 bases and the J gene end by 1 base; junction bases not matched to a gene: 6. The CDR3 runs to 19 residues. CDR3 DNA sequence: TGTGCCAGCAGCTTAGGTCGACTAGCGGGAGGGGTCGGCACAGATACGCAGTATTTT. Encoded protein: CASSLGRLAGGVGTDTQYF. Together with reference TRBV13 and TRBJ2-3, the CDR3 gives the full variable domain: AAGVIQSPRHLIKEKRETATLKCYPIPRHDTVYWYQQGPGQDPQFLISFYEKMQSDKGSIPDRFSAQQFSDYHSELNMSSLELGDSALYFCASSLGRLAGGVGTDTQYFGPGTRLTVL.

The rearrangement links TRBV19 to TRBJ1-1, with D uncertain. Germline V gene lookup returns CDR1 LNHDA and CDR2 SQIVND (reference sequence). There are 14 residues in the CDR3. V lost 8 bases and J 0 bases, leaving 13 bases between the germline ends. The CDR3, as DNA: TGTGCCAGTCGGAAAGTCCAGGTGAACACTGAAGCTTTCTTT. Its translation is CASRKVQVNTEAFF.

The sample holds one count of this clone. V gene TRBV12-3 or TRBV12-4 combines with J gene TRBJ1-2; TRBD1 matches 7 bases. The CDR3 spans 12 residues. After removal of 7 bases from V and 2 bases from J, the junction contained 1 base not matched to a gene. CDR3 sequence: CASTTGNYGYTF. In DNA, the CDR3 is TGTGCCAGCACGACAGGGAACTATGGCTACACCTTC.

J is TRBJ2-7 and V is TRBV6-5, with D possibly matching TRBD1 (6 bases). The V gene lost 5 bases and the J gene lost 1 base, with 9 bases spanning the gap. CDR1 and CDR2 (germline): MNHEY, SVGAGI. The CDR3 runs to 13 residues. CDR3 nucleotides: TGTGCCAGCAGTCGGGACATTTCCTACGAGCAGTACTTC. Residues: CASSRDISYEQYF.

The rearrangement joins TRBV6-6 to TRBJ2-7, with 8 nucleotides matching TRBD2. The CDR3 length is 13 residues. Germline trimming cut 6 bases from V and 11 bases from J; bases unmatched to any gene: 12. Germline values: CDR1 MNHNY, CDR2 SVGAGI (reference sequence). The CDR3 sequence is CASSSREAWAEYF. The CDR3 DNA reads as TGTGCCAGCAGCTCGCGGGAGGCCTGGGCGGAGTACTTC.

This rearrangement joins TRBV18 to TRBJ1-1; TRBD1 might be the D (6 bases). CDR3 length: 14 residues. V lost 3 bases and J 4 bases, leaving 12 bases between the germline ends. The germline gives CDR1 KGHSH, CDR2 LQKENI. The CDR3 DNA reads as TGTGCCAGCTCACCTACCACAGGGACCACTGAAGCTTTCTTT. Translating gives CASSPTTGTTEAFF.

DNA of the CDR3: TGTGCCAGCAGCCAAAACAATGAGCAGTTCTTC. As protein: CASSQNNEQFF. The rearrangement uses TRBV12-3 or TRBV12-4 and TRBJ2-1; no firm D call. There are 11 residues in the CDR3. V was trimmed by 6 bases and J by 5 bases, leaving 5 bases between them.

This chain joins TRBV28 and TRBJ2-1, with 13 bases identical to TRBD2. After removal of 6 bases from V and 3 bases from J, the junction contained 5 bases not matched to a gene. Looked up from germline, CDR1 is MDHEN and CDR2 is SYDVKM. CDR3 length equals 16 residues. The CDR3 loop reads CASRTLAGGDYNEQFF. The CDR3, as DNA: TGTGCCAGCAGAACACTAGCGGGAGGGGACTACAATGAGCAGTTCTTC.

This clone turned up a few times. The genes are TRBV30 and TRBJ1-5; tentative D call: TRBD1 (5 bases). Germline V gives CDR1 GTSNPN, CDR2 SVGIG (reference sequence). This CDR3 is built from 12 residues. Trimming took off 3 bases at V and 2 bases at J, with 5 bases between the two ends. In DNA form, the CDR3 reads TGTGCCTGGAGACAGGGCAATCAGCCCCAGCATTTT. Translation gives CAWRQGNQPQHF.

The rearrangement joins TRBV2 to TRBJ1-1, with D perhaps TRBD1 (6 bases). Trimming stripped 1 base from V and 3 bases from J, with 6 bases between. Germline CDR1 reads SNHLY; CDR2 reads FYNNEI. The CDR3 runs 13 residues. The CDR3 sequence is CASSEEGDTEAFF. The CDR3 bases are TGTGCCAGCAGTGAAGAGGGGGACACTGAAGCTTTCTTT.

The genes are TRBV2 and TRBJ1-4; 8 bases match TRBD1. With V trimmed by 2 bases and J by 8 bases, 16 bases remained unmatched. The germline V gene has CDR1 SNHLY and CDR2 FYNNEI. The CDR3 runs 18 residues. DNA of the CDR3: TGTGCCAGCAGTGAACCAAGGGACAGGAAGGGTTCTGACGAAAAACTGTTTTTT. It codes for CASSEPRDRKGSDEKLFF. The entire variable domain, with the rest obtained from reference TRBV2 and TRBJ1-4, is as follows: EPEVTQTPSHQVTQMGQEVILRCVPISNHLYFYWYRQILGQKVEFLVSFYNNEISEKSEIFDDQFSVERPDGSNFTLKIRSTKLEDSAMYFCASSEPRDRKGSDEKLFFGSGTQLSVL.

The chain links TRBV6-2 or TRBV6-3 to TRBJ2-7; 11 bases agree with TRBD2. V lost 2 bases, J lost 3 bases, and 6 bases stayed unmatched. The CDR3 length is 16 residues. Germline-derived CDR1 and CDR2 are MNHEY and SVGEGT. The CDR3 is CASSYALAGAHYEQYF. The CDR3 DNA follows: TGTGCCAGCAGTTACGCACTAGCGGGAGCCCACTACGAGCAGTACTTC.

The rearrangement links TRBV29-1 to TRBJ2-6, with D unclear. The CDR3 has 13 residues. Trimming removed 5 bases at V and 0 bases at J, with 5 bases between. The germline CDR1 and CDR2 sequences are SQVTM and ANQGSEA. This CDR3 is CSVLSSGANVLTF. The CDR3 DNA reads TGCAGCGTTTTGAGCTCTGGGGCCAACGTCCTGACTTTC.

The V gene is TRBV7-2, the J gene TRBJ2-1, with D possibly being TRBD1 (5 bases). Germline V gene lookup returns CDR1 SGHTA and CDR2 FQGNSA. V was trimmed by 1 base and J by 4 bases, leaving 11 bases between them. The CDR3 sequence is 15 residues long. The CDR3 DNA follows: TGTGCCAGCAGCTTAGGCCAGGGAAATTACAATGAGCAGTTCTTC. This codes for CASSLGQGNYNEQFF.

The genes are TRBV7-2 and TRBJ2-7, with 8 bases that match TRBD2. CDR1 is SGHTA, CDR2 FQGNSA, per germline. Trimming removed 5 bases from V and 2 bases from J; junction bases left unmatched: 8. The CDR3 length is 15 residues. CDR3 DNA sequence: TGTGCCAGCAGCCGTGAGCGGGAGCCCCCCTACGAGCAGTACTTC. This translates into CASSREREPPYEQYF.

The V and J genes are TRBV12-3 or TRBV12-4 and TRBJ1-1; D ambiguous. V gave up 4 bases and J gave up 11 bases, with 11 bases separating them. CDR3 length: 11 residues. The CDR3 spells CASSWSGHAFF. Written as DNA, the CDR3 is TGTGCCAGCAGTTGGAGTGGCCACGCTTTCTTT.

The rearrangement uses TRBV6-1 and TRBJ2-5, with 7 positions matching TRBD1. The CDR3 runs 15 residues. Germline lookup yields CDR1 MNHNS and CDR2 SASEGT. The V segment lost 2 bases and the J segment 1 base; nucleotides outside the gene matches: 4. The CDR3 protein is CASSENRDSQETQYF. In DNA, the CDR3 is TGTGCCAGCAGTGAAAACCGGGACAGCCAAGAGACCCAGTACTTC.

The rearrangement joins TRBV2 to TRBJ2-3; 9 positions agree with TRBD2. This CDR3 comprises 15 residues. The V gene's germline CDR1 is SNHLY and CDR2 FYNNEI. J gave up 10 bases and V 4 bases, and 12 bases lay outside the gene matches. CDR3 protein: CASSALAGTLGAQYF. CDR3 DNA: TGTGCCAGCAGTGCACTAGCGGGTACCTTGGGAGCGCAGTATTTT.

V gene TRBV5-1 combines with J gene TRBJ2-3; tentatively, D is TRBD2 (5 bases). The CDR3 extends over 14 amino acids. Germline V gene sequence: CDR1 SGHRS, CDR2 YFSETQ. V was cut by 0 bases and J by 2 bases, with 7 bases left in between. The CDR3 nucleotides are TGCGCCAGCAGCTTGGGCGGGTACACAGATACGCAGTATTTT. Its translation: CASSLGGYTDTQYF. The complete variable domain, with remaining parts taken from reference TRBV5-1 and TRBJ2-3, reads KAGVTQTPRYLIKTRGQQVTLSCSPISGHRSVSWYQQTPGQGLQFLFEYFSETQRNKGNFPGRFSGRQFSNSRSEMNVSTLELGDSALYLCASSLGGYTDTQYFGPGTRLTVL.

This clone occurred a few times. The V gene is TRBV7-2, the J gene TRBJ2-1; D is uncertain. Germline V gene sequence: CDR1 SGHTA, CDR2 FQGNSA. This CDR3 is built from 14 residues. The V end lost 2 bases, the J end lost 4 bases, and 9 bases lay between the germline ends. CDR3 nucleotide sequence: TGTGCCAGCAGCTTAAGTCCGGTGTACAATGAGCAGTTCTTC. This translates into CASSLSPVYNEQFF.

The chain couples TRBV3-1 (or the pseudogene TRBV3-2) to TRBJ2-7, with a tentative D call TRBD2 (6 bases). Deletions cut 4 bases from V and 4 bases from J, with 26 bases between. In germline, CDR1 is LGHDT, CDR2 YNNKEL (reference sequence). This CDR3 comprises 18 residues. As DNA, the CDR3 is TGTGCCAGCAGCCTAAAACAGCCTATGAGGGACTCTTTATACGAGCAGTACTTC. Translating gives CASSLKQPMRDSLYEQYF.

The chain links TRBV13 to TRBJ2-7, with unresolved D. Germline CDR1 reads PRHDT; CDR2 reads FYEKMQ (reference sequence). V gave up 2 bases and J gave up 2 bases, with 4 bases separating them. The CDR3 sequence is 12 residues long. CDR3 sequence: CASSLQTYEQYF. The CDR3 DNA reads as TGTGCCAGCAGCTTACAAACCTACGAGCAGTACTTC.

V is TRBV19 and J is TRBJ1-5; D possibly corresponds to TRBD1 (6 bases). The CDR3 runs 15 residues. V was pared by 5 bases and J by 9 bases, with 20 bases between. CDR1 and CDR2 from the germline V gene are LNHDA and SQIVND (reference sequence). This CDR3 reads CASSLSGATPGPQHF. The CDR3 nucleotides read TGTGCCAGTAGTTTATCAGGGGCGACCCCTGGGCCCCAGCATTTT. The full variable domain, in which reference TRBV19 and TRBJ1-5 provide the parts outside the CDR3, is DGGITQSPKYLFRKEGQNVTLSCEQNLNHDAMYWYRQDPGQGLRLIYYSQIVNDFQKGDIAEGYSVSREKKESFPLTVTSAQKNPTAFYLCASSLSGATPGPQHFGDGTRLSIL.